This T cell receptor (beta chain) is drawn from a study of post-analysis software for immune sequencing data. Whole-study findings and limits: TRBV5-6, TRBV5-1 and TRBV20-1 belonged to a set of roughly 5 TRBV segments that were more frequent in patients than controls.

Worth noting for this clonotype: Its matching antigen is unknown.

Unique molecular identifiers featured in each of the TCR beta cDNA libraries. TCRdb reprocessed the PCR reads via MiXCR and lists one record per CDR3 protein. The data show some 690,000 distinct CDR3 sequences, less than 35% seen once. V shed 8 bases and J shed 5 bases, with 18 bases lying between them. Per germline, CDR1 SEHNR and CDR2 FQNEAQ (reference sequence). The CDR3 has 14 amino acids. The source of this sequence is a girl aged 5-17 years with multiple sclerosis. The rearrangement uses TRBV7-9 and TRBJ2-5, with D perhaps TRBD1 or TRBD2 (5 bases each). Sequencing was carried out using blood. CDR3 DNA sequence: TGTGCCAGCCCTCTTGGGGGAGAAGCGGAGACCCAGTACTTC. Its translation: CASPLGGEAETQYF.